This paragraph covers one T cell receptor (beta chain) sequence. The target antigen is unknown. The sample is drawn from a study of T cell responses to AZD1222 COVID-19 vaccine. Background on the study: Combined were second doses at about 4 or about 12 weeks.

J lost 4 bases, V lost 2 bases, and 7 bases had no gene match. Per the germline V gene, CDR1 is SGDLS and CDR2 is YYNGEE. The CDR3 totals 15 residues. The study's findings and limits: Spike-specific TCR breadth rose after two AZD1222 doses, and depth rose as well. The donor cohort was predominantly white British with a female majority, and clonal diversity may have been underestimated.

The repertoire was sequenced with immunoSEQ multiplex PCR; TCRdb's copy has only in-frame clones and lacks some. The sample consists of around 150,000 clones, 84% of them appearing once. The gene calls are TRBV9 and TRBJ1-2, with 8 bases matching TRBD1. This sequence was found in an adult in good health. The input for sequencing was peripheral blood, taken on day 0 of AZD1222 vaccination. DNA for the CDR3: TGTGCCAGCAGCGTCTCAGGGGGCTCAAGCTATGGCTACACCTTC. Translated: CASSVSGGSSYGYTF.